What follows is one T cell receptor beta chain and its context. Its specificity is unknown. One end of the junction does not line up with germline, which may come from a read error. The source of the sample is a study of blood T cells in healthy people across ages. Study as a whole: Template switching recovered approximately one barcoded beta molecule for every two T cells.

General study findings and limits: Donors of long life had a larger count of naive CD4+ cells and greater diversity than aged donors. In older individuals, TCR beta diversity per million T cells was lower, falling roughly linearly with age.

CDR3 size: 14 residues. CDR1 and CDR2 from the germline V gene are SEHNR and FQNEAQ (reference sequence). The authors ran a second PCR of about 6 to 11 cycles using a sample-barcoded 5' primer and a J-beta primer mix. With 12 random nucleotides, a template-switch adaptor tagged each individual cDNA molecule. TCRdb ran MiXCR on the 5' RACE reads and lists one entry per CDR3 protein. The profile covers 800,000 to 950,000 distinct CDR3 sequences, with roughly 40% appearing a single time and 13% taken by the ten largest. Sequenced sample: blood. The gene calls are TRBV7-9 and TRBJ1-2; perhaps TRBD1 as D (6 bases). This receptor was taken from a man aged 18 to 29 in good health. CDR3 bases: TGTGCCAGCAGCCAAAAGACAGGCTTTTATGGCCACACCTTC. Its translation: CASSQKTGFYGHTF.